Below, 26 T cell receptor beta chains from the same sample are listed, as sequenced in a study of blood T cell repertoires in COVID-19. The repertoire was sequenced with immunoSEQ multiplex PCR; TCRdb's copy has only in-frame clones and lacks some. The table includes 200,000 to 250,000 clones, 70% to 90% detected once. Sequencing used PBMCs or T cells enriched from blood (not recorded which). The receptors were sampled from a man between 25 and 39 years old who had recovered from COVID-19.

This rearrangement joins TRBV5-5 to TRBJ2-7; tentative D call: TRBD1 (6 bases). In germline, CDR1 is SGHKS, CDR2 YYEKEE (reference sequence). This CDR3 is 16 amino acids long. V was trimmed by 0 bases and J by 1 base, leaving 14 bases between them. This CDR3 reads CASSLDPQGASYEQYF. CDR3 nucleotide sequence: TGTGCCAGCAGCTTGGATCCACAGGGCGCTTCCTACGAGCAGTACTTC.

Here the CDR3 DNA reads TGTGCCAGCAGCTTGTTACAGTATCAAGAGACCCAGTACTTC. It translates to CASSLLQYQETQYF. This sequence joins TRBV5-6 and TRBJ2-5; D gene uncertain. With 1 base removed from V and 2 bases from J, the gap between germline ends came to 9 bases. This CDR3 contains 14 residues. Germline V gene sequence: CDR1 SGHDT, CDR2 YYEEEE.

With respect to this clone: Other DNA sequences within the sample encode an identical CDR3. This chain connects TRBV5-1 to TRBJ2-7; 11 bases are a match to TRBD2. The CDR3 has 15 residues. V dropped 4 bases and J dropped 2; count of bases not matched to a gene: 5. The germline CDR1 and CDR2 sequences are SGHRS and YFSETQ. Here the CDR3 DNA reads TGCGCCAGCAGCCTAGCGGGGGGCTCCCCCTACGAGCAGTACTTC. As protein: CASSLAGGSPYEQYF.

J is TRBJ2-7 and V is TRBV6-1, with 10 bases that match TRBD1. The CDR3 has 18 amino acids. The ends lost 1 base at V and 1 base at J; junction bases unmatched: 10. Germline lookup yields CDR1 MNHNS and CDR2 SASEGT. CDR3 region: CASSEGRRGQGGSYEQYF. CDR3 DNA sequence: TGTGCCAGCAGTGAAGGTCGGAGAGGACAGGGGGGATCCTACGAGCAGTACTTC.

This chain connects TRBV7-8 to TRBJ1-6; D unresolved. Germline V gene data show CDR1 as SGHVS and CDR2 as FQNEAQ. The CDR3 runs to 14 residues. V was cut by 5 bases and J by 8 bases, with 13 bases left in between. The CDR3 sequence: CASSLPGRDSPLHF. The CDR3 nucleotides are TGTGCCAGCAGCCTACCGGGGAGGGATTCACCCCTCCACTTT.

This chain uses TRBV28 with TRBJ2-3; D possibly corresponds to TRBD2 (6 bases). The CDR3 is 15 amino acids. Trimming cost V 4 bases and J 5 bases, with 16 bases left between them. Germline values: CDR1 MDHEN, CDR2 SYDVKM. This CDR3 is CASSSAGTALDTQYF. DNA for the CDR3: TGTGCCAGCAGTTCAGCCGGGACTGCATTAGATACGCAGTATTTT.

The CDR3 sequence is CASSQDRLGFTDTQYF. The CDR3 DNA reads as TGTGCCAGCAGCCAAGATCGGCTAGGATTCACAGATACGCAGTATTTT. The chain carries TRBV4-2 and TRBJ2-3; D is uncertain. V lost 0 bases and J lost 2, with 12 bases in between. This CDR3 comprises 16 residues. The germline V gene encodes CDR1 LGHNA and CDR2 YNFKEQ.

A single count supports this clone. An end of the junction differs from the germline gene, which may be a read error. The chain joins TRBV7-2 to TRBJ1-2; D unresolved. The CDR3 extends over 14 amino acids. Germline V gives CDR1 SGHTA, CDR2 FQGNSA. CDR3 protein: CASRRGREIGPLLF. The CDR3 region has the DNA TGTGCCAGCAGGAGAGGGAGGGAAATTGGGCCTTTACTTTTC.

This clone was seen a few times. The rearrangement uses TRBV4-1 and TRBJ2-1; 14 bases fit TRBD2. The CDR3 runs 18 residues. The germline gives CDR1 MGHRA, CDR2 YSYEKL. J lost 7 bases, V lost 4 bases, and 12 bases had no gene match. The CDR3 loop reads CASSPDGLAGGGWNEQFF. CDR3 in DNA: TGCGCCAGCAGCCCTGACGGACTAGCGGGAGGAGGTTGGAATGAGCAGTTCTTC.

V and J are TRBV18 and TRBJ2-1; 9 bases match TRBD1. The CDR3 loop spans 15 amino acids. In germline, CDR1 is KGHSH, CDR2 LQKENI. V gave up 1 base and J gave up 3 bases; unmatched junction bases: 1. CDR3 DNA: TGTGCCAGCTCACCACGACAGGGGGACTACAATGAGCAGTTCTTC. The encoded protein is CASSPRQGDYNEQFF.

This chain uses TRBV13 with TRBJ1-6; 8 bases fit TRBD1. The CDR3 is 17 amino acids. V lost 5 bases, J lost 9 bases, and 15 bases stayed unmatched. Germline CDR1 and CDR2: PRHDT and FYEKMQ (reference sequence). The CDR3 is CASSGRQGRRQPSPLHF. The CDR3 DNA is TGTGCCAGCAGCGGTCGACAGGGGCGGAGGCAACCTTCACCCCTCCACTTT.

V and J are TRBV25-1 and TRBJ2-1; a possible D gene is TRBD2 (5 bases). V was shortened by 1 base and J by 4 bases, with 8 bases between the two germline ends. Germline CDR1 and CDR2: MGHDK and SYGVNS. The CDR3 consists of 14 residues. The CDR3 bases are TGTGCCAGCAGTGAATTCCGCGGGTACAATGAGCAGTTCTTC. It codes for CASSEFRGYNEQFF.

This rearrangement joins TRBV18 to TRBJ2-3, with D possibly TRBD2 on 5 matching bases. The ends were cut back, 4 bases at V and 2 bases at J, with 10 bases in the middle. The CDR3 loop spans 14 amino acids. The V gene's germline CDR1 is KGHSH and CDR2 LQKENI. Written as DNA, the CDR3 is TGTGCCAGCTCACAGTGGAGGTCCACAGATACGCAGTATTTT. This codes for CASSQWRSTDTQYF.

This chain uses TRBV9 with TRBJ1-2; D gene ambiguous. V lost 7 bases and J lost 3, with 7 bases in between. Germline values: CDR1 SGDLS, CDR2 YYNGEE. The CDR3 spans 11 residues. The CDR3 region is CASPSYYGYTF. In DNA, the CDR3 is TGTGCCAGCCCCAGTTACTATGGCTACACCTTC.

The rearrangement joins TRBV4-3 to TRBJ1-2; D perhaps matches TRBD1 (5 bases). Trimming removed 0 bases from V and 5 bases from J, with 13 bases in between. Germline CDR1 reads LGHNA; CDR2 reads YSLEER. The CDR3 runs to 15 residues. In DNA, the CDR3 is TGCGCCAGCAGCCAAGAAGGGGTCGTCGGGTATGGCTACACCTTC. Amino acid sequence: CASSQEGVVGYGYTF.

V usage is TRBV28 and J usage is TRBJ1-4; possibly TRBD1 for D (5 bases). Trimming stripped 4 bases from V and 0 bases from J, with 15 bases between. The CDR3 contains 17 residues. Germline CDR1 reads MDHEN; CDR2 reads SYDVKM. CDR3 sequence reads: CASSSRGEPATNEKLFF. In nucleotides, the CDR3 is TGTGCCAGCAGTTCCCGGGGGGAGCCGGCAACTAATGAAAAACTGTTTTTT. The variable domain in full, with the rest retrieved from reference TRBV28 and TRBJ1-4, is DVKVTQSSRYLVKRTGEKVFLECVQDMDHENMFWYRQDPGLGLRLIYFSYDVKMKEKGDIPEGYSVSREKKERFSLILESASTNQTSMYLCASSSRGEPATNEKLFFGSGTQLSVL.

V is TRBV10-2 and J is TRBJ1-4; 9 positions agree with TRBD1. J lost 8 bases, V lost 2 bases, and 6 bases had no gene match. CDR3 size: 15 residues. From germline, CDR1 is WSHSY and CDR2 SAAADI. As DNA, the CDR3 is TGCGCCAGCAGTGAGCCGGGGACAGGGAACGAAAAACTGTTTTTT. This translates into CASSEPGTGNEKLFF.

On this clone itself: This sequence may be a read error, since a much larger clone differs from it by one base. This same CDR3 is encoded by further DNA sequences in the sample. V usage is TRBV3-1 (or the pseudogene TRBV3-2) and J usage is TRBJ2-7, with D tentatively TRBD2 (5 bases). The CDR3 contains 12 residues. Trimming left V 2 bases short and J 4 bases short, with 6 bases between. The germline CDR1 and CDR2 sequences are LGHDT and YNNKEL (reference sequence). In DNA, the CDR3 is TGTGCCAGCAGCCAATCGGGGTACGAGCAGTACTTC. It encodes CASSQSGYEQYF.

This chain links TRBV2 with TRBJ2-5, with 8 positions matching TRBD1. CDR3 length: 14 amino acids. Germline CDR1 is SNHLY and CDR2 is FYNNEI. Germline trimming cut 4 bases from V and 1 base from J; bases unmatched to any gene: 2. The CDR3 coding sequence is TGTGCCAGCAGTGGAGACAGGGGCCAAGAGACCCAGTACTTC. The encoded protein is CASSGDRGQETQYF. Full variable domain (outside the CDR3, taken from reference TRBV2 and TRBJ2-5): EPEVTQTPSHQVTQMGQEVILRCVPISNHLYFYWYRQILGQKVEFLVSFYNNEISEKSEIFDDQFSVERPDGSNFTLKIRSTKLEDSAMYFCASSGDRGQETQYFGPGTRLLVL.

The V call is TRBV30, the J call TRBJ2-2, with D maybe TRBD1 (5 bases). The CDR3 is 14 amino acids. CDR1 is GTSNPN and CDR2 is SVGIG in the germline V gene (reference sequence). Trimming removed 1 base at V and 3 bases at J, with 9 bases between. CDR3 residues: CAWSAGRDTGELFF. The CDR3 nucleotides are TGTGCCTGGAGTGCCGGCAGGGACACCGGGGAGCTGTTTTTT.

The chain employs TRBV30 and TRBJ2-1; 9 bases fit TRBD2. The length of the CDR3 is 15 residues. V shed 6 bases and J 2 bases; nucleotides not matched to a gene: 8. Germline CDR1 is GTSNPN and CDR2 is SVGIG (reference sequence). The CDR3 region is CACTLLAGAYNEQFF. The CDR3 DNA reads TGTGCCTGTACACTCTTAGCGGGGGCCTACAATGAGCAGTTCTTC. Full variable domain (rest looked up from reference TRBV30 and TRBJ2-1): SQTIHQWPATLVQPVGSPLSLECTVEGTSNPNLYWYRQAAGRGLQLLFYSVGIGQISSEVPQNLSASRPQDRQFILSSKKLLLSDSGFYLCACTLLAGAYNEQFFGPGTRLTVL.

The V and J genes are TRBV5-3 and TRBJ2-1, with TRBD2 identical over 15 bases. TRBV5-3 is marked as an open reading frame, function uncertain. V shed 1 base and J 0 bases; nucleotides not matched to a gene: 14. The CDR3 has 22 amino acids. For the CDR3, the DNA is TGTGCCAGAAGCTTGAGTGGGGAGGAGGGACTAGCGGGGGGCAGCTCCTACAATGAGCAGTTCTTC. It codes for CARSLSGEEGLAGGSSYNEQFF.

This chain joins TRBV4-1 and TRBJ1-5, with D possibly matching TRBD1 (5 bases). V gave up 0 bases and J gave up 3 bases, with 9 bases separating them. This CDR3 contains 15 residues. Germline CDR1 reads MGHRA; CDR2 reads YSYEKL. The CDR3 DNA sequence: TGCGCCAGCAGCCAAGATCTGACAGCCAATCAGCCCCAGCATTTT. Translation gives CASSQDLTANQPQHF.

The CDR3 sequence is CASSLTGDEQYF. In DNA form, the CDR3 reads TGCGCCAGCAGTTTGACAGGGGACGAGCAGTACTTC. The rearrangement uses TRBV10-2 and TRBJ2-7; TRBD1 matches at 8 bases. With V trimmed by 5 bases and J by 5 bases, 2 bases remained unmatched. This CDR3 has 12 residues. The V gene's germline CDR1 is WSHSY and CDR2 SAAADI.

The J gene is TRBJ2-1, the V gene TRBV9; 7 bases line up with TRBD2. The CDR3 runs to 14 residues. Germline assignment: CDR1 SGDLS and CDR2 YYNGEE. The ends lost 0 bases at V and 5 bases at J; junction bases unmatched: 2. CDR3 residues: CASSVGTSHNEQFF. DNA of the CDR3: TGTGCCAGCAGCGTAGGGACTAGTCACAATGAGCAGTTCTTC.

V is TRBV11-3 and J is TRBJ2-1; TRBD2 is a possible D gene (5 bases). Germline CDR1 and CDR2: SGHNT and YENEEA. The CDR3 contains 15 residues. V was shortened by 3 bases and J by 8 bases, with 17 bases between the two germline ends. The CDR3 sequence is CASSFMDSDFHEQFF. The CDR3 nucleotides are TGTGCCAGCAGCTTTATGGACTCGGACTTCCATGAGCAGTTCTTC.